Below are 2 T cell receptor beta chains sequenced from a single sample in a study of blood T cell repertoires in COVID-19. Sequenced by immunoSEQ multiplex PCR; TCRdb stores in-frame clones only, minus some. Seen here are some 370,000 clones, 89% observed once, and the top ten hold 1% to 1.5%. Sequencing used peripheral blood. Receptors were obtained from a middle-aged man with acute or convalescent COVID-19.

The CDR3: CATISQGNEQYF. The CDR3 nucleotides read TGTGCCACGATATCACAGGGTAACGAGCAGTACTTC. The chain couples TRBV27 to TRBJ2-7, with D possibly TRBD1 on 6 matching bases. Germline loops: CDR1 MNHEY, CDR2 SMNVEV (reference sequence). The CDR3 extends over 12 amino acids. V lost 10 bases and J 5 bases, leaving 15 bases between the germline ends.

CDR3 bases: TGTGCCACCAGTGATCGACACCCGGTTCTAGCGGGAGTTCATGAGCAGTTCTTC. This sequence encodes CATSDRHPVLAGVHEQFF. The J gene is TRBJ2-1, the V gene TRBV24-1; 10 bases align to TRBD2. The CDR3 contains 18 residues. Trimming cost V 3 bases and J 8 bases; bases outside gene matches: 15. The germline gives CDR1 KGHDR, CDR2 SFDVKD.